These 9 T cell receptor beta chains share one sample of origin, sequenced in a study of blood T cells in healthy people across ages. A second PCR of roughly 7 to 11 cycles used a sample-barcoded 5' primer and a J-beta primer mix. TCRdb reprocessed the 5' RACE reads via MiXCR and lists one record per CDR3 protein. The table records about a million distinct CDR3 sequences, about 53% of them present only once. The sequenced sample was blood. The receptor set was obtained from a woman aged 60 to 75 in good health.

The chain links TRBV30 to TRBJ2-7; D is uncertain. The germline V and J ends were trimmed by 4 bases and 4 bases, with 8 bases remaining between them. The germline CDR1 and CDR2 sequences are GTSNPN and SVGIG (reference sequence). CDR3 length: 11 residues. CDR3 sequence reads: CAWMRSYEQYF. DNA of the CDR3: TGTGCCTGGATGAGGTCTTACGAGCAGTACTTC. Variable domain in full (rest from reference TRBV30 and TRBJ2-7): SQTIHQWPATLVQPVGSPLSLECTVEGTSNPNLYWYRQAAGRGLQLLFYSVGIGQISSEVPQNLSASRPQDRQFILSSKKLLLSDSGFYLCAWMRSYEQYFGPGTRLTVT.

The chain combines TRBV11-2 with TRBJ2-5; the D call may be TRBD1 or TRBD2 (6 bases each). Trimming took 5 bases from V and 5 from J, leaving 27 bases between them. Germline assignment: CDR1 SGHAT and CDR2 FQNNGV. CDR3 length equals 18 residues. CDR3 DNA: TGTGCCAGCAGCCCTAGGACGAGTCGATGGAGGGGGAGTGAGACCCAGTACTTC. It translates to CASSPRTSRWRGSETQYF. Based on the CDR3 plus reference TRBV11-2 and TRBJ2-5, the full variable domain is EAGVAQSPRYKIIEKRQSVAFWCNPISGHATLYWYQQILGQGPKLLIQFQNNGVVDDSQLPKDRFSAERLKGVDSTLKIQPAKLEDSAVYLCASSPRTSRWRGSETQYFGPGTRLLVL.

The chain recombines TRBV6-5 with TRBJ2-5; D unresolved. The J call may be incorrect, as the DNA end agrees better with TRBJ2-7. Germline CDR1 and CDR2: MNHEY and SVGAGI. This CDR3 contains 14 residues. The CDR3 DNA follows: TGTGCCAGCAGTTCTCCGGGTTCCGTATACGAGCAGTACTTC. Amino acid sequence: CASSSPGSVYEQYF.

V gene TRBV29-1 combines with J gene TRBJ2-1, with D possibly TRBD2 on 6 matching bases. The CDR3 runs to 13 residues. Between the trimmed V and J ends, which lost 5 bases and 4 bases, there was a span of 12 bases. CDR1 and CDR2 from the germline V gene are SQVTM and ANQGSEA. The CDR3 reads CSVRTNRYNEQFF. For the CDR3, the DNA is TGCAGCGTTCGGACTAACCGGTACAATGAGCAGTTCTTC.

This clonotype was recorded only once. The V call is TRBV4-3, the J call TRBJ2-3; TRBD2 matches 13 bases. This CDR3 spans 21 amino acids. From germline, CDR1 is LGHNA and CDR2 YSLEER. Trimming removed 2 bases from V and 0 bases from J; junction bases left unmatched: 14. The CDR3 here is CASSQLPLGLAGRKSTDTQYF. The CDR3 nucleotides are TGCGCCAGCAGCCAACTCCCTTTGGGACTAGCGGGGAGAAAGAGCACAGATACGCAGTATTTT.

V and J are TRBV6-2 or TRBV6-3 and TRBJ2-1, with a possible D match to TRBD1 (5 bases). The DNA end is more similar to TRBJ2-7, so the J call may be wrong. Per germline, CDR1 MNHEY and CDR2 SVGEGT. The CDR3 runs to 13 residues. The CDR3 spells CASSTQGNNEQYF. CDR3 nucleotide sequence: TGTGCCAGCAGTACCCAGGGAAATAATGAGCAGTACTTC.

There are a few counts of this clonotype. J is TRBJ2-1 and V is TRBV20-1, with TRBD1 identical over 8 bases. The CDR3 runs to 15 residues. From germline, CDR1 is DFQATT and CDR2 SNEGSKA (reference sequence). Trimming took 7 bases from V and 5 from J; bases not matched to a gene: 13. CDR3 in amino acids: CSVLNLDRVDNEQFF. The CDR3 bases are TGCAGTGTTCTTAATCTGGACAGGGTTGACAATGAGCAGTTCTTC.

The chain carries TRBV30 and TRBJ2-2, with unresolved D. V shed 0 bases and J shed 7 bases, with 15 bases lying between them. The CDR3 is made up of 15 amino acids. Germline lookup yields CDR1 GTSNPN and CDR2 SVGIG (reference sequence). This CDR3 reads CAWSVPSVTSGELFF. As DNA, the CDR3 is TGTGCCTGGAGTGTACCCTCAGTCACGAGCGGGGAGCTGTTTTTT.

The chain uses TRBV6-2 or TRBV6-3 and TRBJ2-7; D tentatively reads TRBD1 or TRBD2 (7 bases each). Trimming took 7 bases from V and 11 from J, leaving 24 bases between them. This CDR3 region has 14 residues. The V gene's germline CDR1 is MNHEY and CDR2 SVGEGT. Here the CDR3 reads CASNPRDSGTLEYF. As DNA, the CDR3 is TGTGCCAGCAACCCCAGGGACAGCGGGACCCTGGAGTACTTC.